This TCR beta chain was retrieved from a study of cytomegalovirus exposure and HLA in healthy donors (dated by TCRdb to the late 2010s). Context from the whole study: An earlier analysis of 587 of the donors reported about 260 Gb of sequence data and 117 million unique TCR beta sequences obtained from about 179 million T cells. In a later genetic analysis, genome-wide SNP genotypes for about 55% of the roughly 700 donors were used, and that subset was treated as a discovery cohort. In an earlier analysis of more than 550 of the donors, high-throughput TCR beta sequencing was used to judge whether each TCR beta V gene segment behaved as functional or pseudogenic. Among the roughly 380 genotyped donors, under 90% belonged to the genetic ancestry cluster associated with self-reported Caucasian donors. Both class I and class II loci were covered by HLA typing, at four-digit resolution. A later analysis re-examined previously published TCR beta repertoires from about 670 donors and added high-resolution HLA genotyping to investigate patterns of TCR occurrence. The later analysis used no new phenotypic data to find candidate immune exposures, relying instead on TCR beta sequences and their occurrence across donors. Typing coverage differed by locus: A, B, C, DRB1 and DQB1 were typed in about 629-640 donors, DQA1 in 500 to 550, DPA1 in approximately 610, and DPB1 in roughly 450. Because of strong linkage in the cohort, roughly five DR-DQ haplotypes were treated as single units for association and clustering. Every repertoire in the discovery cohort had been generated on one and the same sequencing platform. The study aimed to test whether cataloging public T cell receptors could reveal signatures of past pathogen exposure. Among roughly 400 genotyped donors of the cohort, an average of roughly 230,000 unique TCR beta nucleotide sequences was sequenced per donor, of which 15% to 20% were non-productive. High-throughput TCR immunosequencing, statistical association of individual TCRs with disease status, and machine learning were combined to predict cytomegalovirus infection status. In addition to the first cohort of 666 subjects, a separate validation cohort of approximately 120 different subjects was used. Using immunosequencing, the study profiled T cell repertoires from 550 to 750 subjects and related those repertoires to cytomegalovirus serostatus. Donor age, sex, ethnicity and CMV serostatus were collected together with the repertoire data. An early release that covered approximately 600 HLA-typed donors contained around 300 gigabases of sequencing data and tens of millions of unique TCR sequences. Overall study outcomes, separate from this receptor: According to the authors, the approach could potentially be generalized to other disease states and immunological phenotypes. In a later genetic analysis, a missense DCLRE1C variant was associated with V-gene and J-gene trimming of TCR beta chains, and the association was replicated in an independent cohort. In a later analysis, several top co-occurrence clusters were reported to appear linked to parvovirus B19, influenza, CMV and Epstein-Barr virus. Only TCR beta chains were sequenced in this cohort, and the absence of alpha or paired-chain data limited detectable features. The study gave a list of under 200 TCR beta chains associated with cytomegalovirus. Because HLA typing was missing for some donors at each locus, association tests included only the typed subset. A further reported finding was that TCR beta sequences accurately predicted the HLA-A and HLA-B alleles for most subjects in the first cohort. Presence/absence analyses assumed roughly uniform sequencing depth across donors, an assumption that may not hold. At a false discovery rate of 0.05, a later analysis linked approximately 18,000 TCR beta sequences to specific HLA alleles. Correlated functional status among segregating V segments might be attributable to linkage disequilibrium, but an unknown experimental factor could not be ruled out. In both the original and validation cohorts, the classifier was reported to diagnose cytomegalovirus status with high specificity and sensitivity. A later analysis found that HLA-associated TCR beta chains were more clonally expanded and had lower generation probabilities than equally common non-associated chains. Immune exposure information for the cohort was limited to CMV serostatus. A later analysis found that TCR association rates varied across HLA loci, with DRB1 alleles showing the most associated TCRs and HLA-C alleles the fewest. While some public TCRs were present in many individuals, most TCR sequences turned up only very rarely across donors. The earlier analysis of almost 600 of the donors excluded some 16 rarely observed V segments, including chromosome 9 orphons, because counts were too low. An earlier analysis of several hundred of the donors showed that most TCR beta V segments appeared in productive rearrangements either about 87% or about 30% of the time, which broadly matched IMGT annotations. Most CMV-associated TCR beta chains appeared to be HLA-restricted in a later analysis, and the HLA associations seemed to be driven largely by CMV exposure. According to a later genetic analysis, donors in an Asian-associated ancestry cluster had fewer N-insertions in productive TCRs than the approximately 700-donor mean. Assigning TCR associations to individual alleles was difficult when HLA alleles, especially DR and DQ, strongly co-occurred. In vitro tests confirmed that three of the cytomegalovirus-associated TCR beta chains recognize cytomegalovirus antigens. A group of highly shared sequence variants was considered likely to be a technical artifact of the sequencing pipeline. Because the 87-base-pair reads could not distinguish some IMGT-functional V segments, including TRBV6-2 and TRBV6-3, those segments were excluded.

Libraries were prepared through the immunoSEQ multiplex PCR assay. For the multiplex PCR, a mixture combining 60 forward primers for TCR Vbeta segments and 13 reverse primers for TCR Jbeta segments was used. The CDR3 region of rearranged TCR beta genes was amplified from genomic DNA with a multiplex PCR assay. The Illumina HiSeq System was used to sequence the amplified TCR beta libraries as 87-base-pair reads. The authors processed their data as follows. In a later analysis, tens of millions of unique TCR beta chains were counted across the 690 or so repertoires, and roughly 11 million of these chains were shared by at least two donors. A nearest-neighbor algorithm error-corrected the raw reads and collapsed the reads into unique sequences, merging closely related sequences to remove PCR and sequencing errors. Alignment of CDR3 sequences to IMGT reference sequences was used to assign V, D and J gene segments. Each retained sequence needed at least a six-nucleotide match to both a V gene segment and a J gene segment. Rearrangements were called productive when the CDR3 lacked stop codons and stayed in frame with V and J; all others were non-productive. CDR3 was defined according to IMGT convention as the region running from the second conserved V-encoded cysteine to the conserved J-encoded phenylalanine. Sequences without an unambiguous match to a single V gene segment were excluded from the earlier analysis of 500 to 700 of the donors. An earlier analysis of several hundred of the donors classified V segments as functional when productive rearrangements were above 56.7% and as segregating when the standard deviation between donors was above 5%. A statistical classification framework was built for diagnosing cytomegalovirus status from the catalog of TCR beta chain sequences. In a later analysis, TCR nucleotide sequences were compared against IMGT/GENE-DB human TR gene sequences so that V and J genes could be assigned. The TCRdist pipeline was used in a later analysis to assign CDR3 sequences and most-parsimonious VDJ recombination scenarios. A later analysis defined each TCR beta chain by its CDR3 amino acid sequence plus V-gene family, and excluded reads lacking a unique V-gene family. As a way to deal with suspected cross-contamination and a sequencing artifact, a later analysis dropped nearly 600 nucleotide sequences that were highly shared and had low generation probability. In a later analysis, a clonal expansion index was calculated for each public chain from normalized within-repertoire ranks of inferred template counts. In a later analysis, generation probabilities were computed with a VDJ recombination model fitted to out-of-frame rearrangements, and the resulting probabilities were checked against IGoR. In a later analysis, hypergeometric tests were used to score TCR-TCR, TCR-HLA and TCR-CMV co-occurrence, with a repertoire-size bias correction applied to TCR pairs. A later analysis estimated false discovery rates by permuting HLA or CMV assignments 20 times. In a later analysis, co-occurring TCRs were grouped using DBSCAN, and TCRdist sequence similarity was added for clustering within HLA-allele-positive subsets. For co-occurrence clustering, repertoires with fewer than 30,000 or more than 120,000 public chains were excluded, along with roughly 5 repertoires with anomalous nucleotide sharing. This is the immuneACCESS table as TCRdb keeps it, with only in-frame sequences that have V and J called. A part of the clones is gone; compared with another copy, unresolved V genes explain less than half, and the rest is unexplained. V, J and clone size derive from that table, while D and trimming were established from the DNA sequence. The table for this sample lists some 150,000 clones; roughly 85% of them were counted only once. Clones ranked in the top ten supply roughly 2.4% of the sample.

Concerning this clone: What this receptor recognizes is not known. Qualities for individual bases were not recorded, and no much larger clone is one base off.

The cohort comprised around 690 healthy bone marrow donors. At the time of sampling, all cohort members were nominally healthy, though unrecorded immune exposures were likely present. The donor was CMV seronegative and belonged to the group of more than 300 seronegative cohort members. A peripheral blood sample was collected from each donor, and TCR beta sequencing was performed on peripheral blood mononuclear cells. The Qiagen DNeasy Blood Extraction Kit was used to extract genomic DNA from the blood cell samples. Trimmed from V: 5 bases; trimmed from J: 3 bases; junction bases lacking a gene match: 3. The CDR3 contains 14 residues, cysteine and phenylalanine counted. Only CDR3 DNA remains: 42 bases, in frame from the first base. As encoded in the germline V gene (reference sequence), CDR1 is SEHNR while CDR2 is FQNEAQ.

The sequenced sample consisted of PBMCs. The sequence links TRBV7-9 to TRBJ2-2, with 7 central nucleotides matching TRBD2. This TCR was recovered from a woman between 18 and 29 years old in good health and CMV-seronegative. CDR3 loop: CASSRAGDTGELFF. The base sequence is TGTGCCAGCAGCCGGGCGGGGGACACCGGGGAGCTGTTTTTT. Where the CDR3 stops, the reference TRBV7-9 and TRBJ2-2 genes take over; the full variable domain is DTGVSQNPRHKITKRGQNVTFRCDPISEHNRLYWYRQTLGQGPEFLTYFQNEAQLEKSRLLSDRFSAERPKGSFSTLEIQRTEQGDSAMYLCASSRAGDTGELFFGEGSRLTVL.